This TCR beta chain was obtained from a study of T-cell reconstitution after alpha-beta-depleted transplantation in children. Preparation of the TCRbeta library used unique molecular identifiers. TCRdb called the PCR reads again in MiXCR, with one record for every CDR3 protein. Of roughly 670,000 distinct CDR3 sequences in the sample, approximately 14% were seen once. V lost 3 bases, J lost 3 bases, and 7 bases stayed unmatched. The germline CDR1 and CDR2 sequences are KGHSH and LQKENI. The CDR3 runs to 15 residues. Regarding the study as a whole: At the one-year point after transplant, T-cell counts and TCRbeta diversity were found to come mostly from T cells that had been newly produced. Some patients' high day-60 TCRbeta diversity was attributed to recipient cells surviving conditioning. By about two months after transplant, alpha-beta T cells reportedly arose from several hundred graft clones that had expanded.

About this clonotype: Its antigen is currently unknown.

The source of this sequence is a girl aged 2-10 years with congenital amegakaryocytic thrombocytopenia, due to receive a stem cell transplant. This sample comprised PBMCs, obtained before TCRalphabeta/CD19-depleted stem cell transplant. This chain connects TRBV18 to TRBJ1-2; 7 bases line up with TRBD1. CDR3 coding DNA: TGTGCCAGCTCACCCGGGACAGACCCTTACTATGGCTACACCTTC. Amino acids: CASSPGTDPYYGYTF.